One sample yielded the 10 T cell receptor beta chains listed below, sequenced in a study of blood T cell repertoires in COVID-19. Method: immunoSEQ multiplex PCR; TCRdb's copy keeps in-frame clones and lacks some. The sample gives about 270,000 clones, roughly 86% of which show up once; around 1.6% is in the top ten. The source material was peripheral blood. The receptors here all came from a woman aged 55-70 years who had recovered from COVID-19.

This chain uses TRBV6-5 with TRBJ1-2; TRBD1 is a possible D gene (5 bases). This CDR3 has 15 amino acids. V was pared by 0 bases and J by 8 bases, with 16 bases between. Germline V gene data show CDR1 as MNHEY and CDR2 as SVGAGI. CDR3 DNA: TGTGCCAGCAGTTACTCGACAGCAGGATCGAAAGGCTACACCTTC. This translates into CASSYSTAGSKGYTF.

The chain has TRBV9 and TRBJ1-1; 8 nucleotides agree with TRBD1. Germline CDR1 SGDLS, CDR2 YYNGEE. Germline trimming cut 4 bases from V and 1 base from J; bases unmatched to any gene: 3. The CDR3 runs to 14 residues. The CDR3 DNA reads as TGTGCCAGCAGCTTTACAGGGGGGAACACTGAAGCTTTCTTT. Translated: CASSFTGGNTEAFF.

The sample holds one count of this clone. V usage is TRBV19 and J usage is TRBJ2-2, with 8 bases lining up with TRBD2. J gave up 8 bases and V 0 bases, and 8 bases lay outside the gene matches. CDR3 length: 16 amino acids. Per the germline V gene, CDR1 is LNHDA and CDR2 is SQIVND (reference sequence). This CDR3 reads CASSIDWRGAYGELFF. The CDR3 DNA reads as TGTGCCAGTAGTATAGATTGGCGGGGGGCCTATGGGGAGCTGTTTTTT.

The chain is built from TRBV28 and TRBJ1-5; no firm D call. The CDR3 is 14 residues long. The V end lost 6 bases, the J end lost 0 bases, and 9 bases lay between the germline ends. CDR1 is MDHEN and CDR2 is SYDVKM in the germline V gene. CDR3 nucleotide sequence: TGTGCCAGCAGACCATCCTATAGCAATCAGCCCCAGCATTTT. This sequence encodes CASRPSYSNQPQHF.

The chain recombines TRBV6-2 or TRBV6-3 with TRBJ1-5; D is uncertain. Deletions cut 0 bases from V and 2 bases from J, with 8 bases between. The germline gives CDR1 MNHEY, CDR2 SVGEGT. The CDR3 runs to 15 residues. The CDR3 loop is CASSYSRIGNQPQHF. The CDR3 nucleotides read TGTGCCAGCAGTTACTCGCGAATTGGCAATCAGCCCCAGCATTTT.

J is TRBJ2-3 and V is TRBV29-1, with TRBD1 matching over 7 bases. The CDR3 runs to 13 residues. CDR1 is SQVTM and CDR2 is ANQGSEA in the germline V gene. V lost 3 bases and J lost 0; bases outside the gene matches: 0. In DNA, the CDR3 is TGCAGCGTTGACAGGGGGAGCACAGATACGCAGTATTTT. It specifies CSVDRGSTDTQYF.

This sequence joins TRBV7-3 and TRBJ2-7; TRBD2 aligns across 8 bases. In germline, CDR1 is SGHTA, CDR2 FQGTGA. This CDR3 is built from 13 residues. J lost 2 bases, V lost 5 bases, and 2 bases had no gene match. CDR3 sequence reads: CASSLGLAYEQYF. The CDR3 coding sequence is TGTGCCAGCAGCCTGGGACTAGCCTACGAGCAGTACTTC.

The chain uses TRBV4-2 and TRBJ1-2, with 7 bases matching TRBD1. J lost 8 bases, V lost 4 bases, and 13 bases had no gene match. Germline V lookup: CDR1 LGHNA, CDR2 YNFKEQ. The CDR3 consists of 15 residues. CDR3 sequence: CASSRGAGTEQGYTF. DNA of the CDR3: TGTGCCAGCAGCCGAGGAGCCGGGACAGAGCAAGGCTACACCTTC.

The rearrangement links TRBV7-9 to TRBJ1-2; 8 positions agree with TRBD1. CDR1 and CDR2 from the germline V gene are SEHNR and FQNEAQ (reference sequence). V gave up 5 bases and J gave up 5 bases; unmatched junction bases: 7. The CDR3 totals 14 residues. The CDR3 nucleotides read TGTGCCAGCAGCCCCTGGACAGGGAGGTATGGCTACACCTTC. Encoded protein: CASSPWTGRYGYTF. The entire variable domain, with the rest obtained from reference TRBV7-9 and TRBJ1-2, is as follows: DTGVSQNPRHKITKRGQNVTFRCDPISEHNRLYWYRQTLGQGPEFLTYFQNEAQLEKSRLLSDRFSAERPKGSFSTLEIQRTEQGDSAMYLCASSPWTGRYGYTFGSGTRLTVV.

This clone was seen a single time. The rearrangement links TRBV6-4 to TRBJ2-2; TRBD2 aligns across 7 bases. V was pared by 6 bases and J by 6 bases, with 7 bases of the junction left unmatched. CDR3 size: 14 residues. CDR1 MRHNA and CDR2 SNTAGT come from the germline V gene. CDR3 nucleotide sequence: TGTGCCAGCAGCCGGGAGGTGGCGGCCGGGGAGCTGTTTTTT. Amino acid sequence: CASSREVAAGELFF.